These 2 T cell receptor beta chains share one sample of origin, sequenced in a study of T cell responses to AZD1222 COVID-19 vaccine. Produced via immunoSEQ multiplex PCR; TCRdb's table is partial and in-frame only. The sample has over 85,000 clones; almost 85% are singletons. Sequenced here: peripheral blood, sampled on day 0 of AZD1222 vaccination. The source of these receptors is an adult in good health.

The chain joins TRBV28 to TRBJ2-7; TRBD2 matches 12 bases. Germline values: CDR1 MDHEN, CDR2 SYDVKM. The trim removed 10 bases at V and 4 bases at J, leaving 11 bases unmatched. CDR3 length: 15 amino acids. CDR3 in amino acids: CATTPRTSGKYEQYF. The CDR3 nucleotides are TGTGCCACCACCCCACGGACTAGCGGGAAGTACGAGCAGTACTTC.

CDR3 in amino acids: CATSGEGNTEAFF. In DNA form, the CDR3 reads TGTGCCACCAGTGGGGAGGGGAACACTGAAGCTTTCTTT. V and J are TRBV24-1 and TRBJ1-1; no definite D call. From germline, CDR1 is KGHDR and CDR2 SFDVKD. This CDR3 region has 13 residues. V was cut by 5 bases and J by 1 base, with 7 bases left in between.